Given below is one T cell receptor (beta chain) in context. Its antigen is undetermined. This specimen comes from a study of human T cells and chemical hapten exposure. Findings of the study overall: It was expanded TCRs that formed significantly more large CDR3 similarity clusters than controls did.

The germline CDR1 and CDR2 sequences are MGHDK and SYGVNS. The CDR3 is 15 residues long. The V end lost 1 base, the J end lost 6 bases, and 13 bases lay between the germline ends. In TCRdb, the RACE reads were re-called with MiXCR into one record per CDR3 protein. Here the sample spans some 90,000 distinct CDR3 sequences, 11% being singletons. Indicated time point: patch test 3, about 24 weeks after DPC sensitization. Treatment defined: therapeutic diphenylcyclopropenone sensitization with weekly scalp DPC. The sample in question was whole blood, obtained in connection with sensitization to the hapten diphenylcyclopropenone (DPC). This receptor was taken from a woman aged 25 to 39 with alopecia areata. Some clones in this sample may be carry-over from other donors' samples. V gene TRBV25-1 combines with J gene TRBJ2-1, with D maybe TRBD2 (7 bases). The CDR3 DNA sequence: TGTGCCAGCAGTGAATGGGGGGGGCAGGTCAATGAGCAGTTCTTC. This sequence encodes CASSEWGGQVNEQFF.